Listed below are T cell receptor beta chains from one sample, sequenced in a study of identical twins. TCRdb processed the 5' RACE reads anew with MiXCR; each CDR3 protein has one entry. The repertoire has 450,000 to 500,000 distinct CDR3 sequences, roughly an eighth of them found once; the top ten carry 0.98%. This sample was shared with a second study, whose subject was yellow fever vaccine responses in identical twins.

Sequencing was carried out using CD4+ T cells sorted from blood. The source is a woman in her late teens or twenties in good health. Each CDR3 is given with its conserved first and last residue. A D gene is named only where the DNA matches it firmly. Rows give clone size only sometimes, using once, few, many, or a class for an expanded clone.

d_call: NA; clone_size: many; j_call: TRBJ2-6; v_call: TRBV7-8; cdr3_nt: TGTGCCAGCAGCCCCGTAGGCTCTGGGGCCAACGTCCTGACTTTC; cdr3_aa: CASSPVGSGANVLTF
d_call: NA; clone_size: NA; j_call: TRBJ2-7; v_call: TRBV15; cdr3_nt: TGTGCCACCAGCGAGCAGGACAGACTAAGCTCCTACGAGCAGTACTTC; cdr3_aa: CATSEQDRLSSYEQYF
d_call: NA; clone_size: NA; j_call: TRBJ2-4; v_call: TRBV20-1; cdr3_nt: TGCAGTGCTAGAGATGCGGGGACCTACCAAAACATTCAGTACTTC; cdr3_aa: CSARDAGTYQNIQYF
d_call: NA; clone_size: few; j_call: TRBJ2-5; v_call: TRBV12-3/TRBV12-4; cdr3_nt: TGTGCCAGCAGTTCCCGGACAGGGAGGGTGGAGACCCAGTACTTC; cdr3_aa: CASSSRTGRVETQYF
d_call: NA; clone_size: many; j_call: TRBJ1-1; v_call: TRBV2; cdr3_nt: TGTGCCAGCAGTGAAGCCAGGGGCACTGAAGCTTTCTTT; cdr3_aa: CASSEARGTEAFF
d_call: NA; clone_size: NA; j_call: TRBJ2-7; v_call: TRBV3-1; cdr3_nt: TGTGCCAGCAGCCAAGACAACTCCTACGAGCAGTACTTC; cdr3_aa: CASSQDNSYEQYF
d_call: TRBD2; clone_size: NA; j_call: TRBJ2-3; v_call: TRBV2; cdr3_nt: TGTGCCAGCAGGGCCCCTAGGGGGACTAGCGGCACAGATACGCAGTATTTT; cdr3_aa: CASRAPRGTSGTDTQYF
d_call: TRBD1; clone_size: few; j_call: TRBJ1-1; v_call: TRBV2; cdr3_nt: TGTGCCAGAACCGGGACAGGGGTCCCTGAAGCTTTCTTT; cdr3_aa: CARTGTGVPEAFF
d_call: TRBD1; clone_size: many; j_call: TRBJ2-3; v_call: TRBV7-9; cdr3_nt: TGTGCCAGCAGCCCAACCAGGGGGAACACAGATACGCAGTATTTT; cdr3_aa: CASSPTRGNTDTQYF
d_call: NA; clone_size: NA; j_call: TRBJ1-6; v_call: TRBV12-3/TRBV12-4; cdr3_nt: TGTGCCAGCAGTCCCCGCCCCGACTCACCCCTCCACTTT; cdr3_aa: CASSPRPDSPLHF
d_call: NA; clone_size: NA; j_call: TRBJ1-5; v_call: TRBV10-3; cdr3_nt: TGTGCCATCAGTAGGGGGATCCCAAATCAGCCCCAGCATTTT; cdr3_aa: CAISRGIPNQPQHF
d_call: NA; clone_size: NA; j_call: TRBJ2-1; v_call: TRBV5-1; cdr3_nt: TGCGCCAGCAGCTCCTACGGACTACCCTACAATGAGCAGTTCTTC; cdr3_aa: CASSSYGLPYNEQFF
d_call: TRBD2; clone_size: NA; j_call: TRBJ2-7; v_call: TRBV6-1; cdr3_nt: TGTGCCAGCAGTAGCTCTAGCGGGGACACCTACGAGCAGTACTTC; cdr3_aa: CASSSSSGDTYEQYF
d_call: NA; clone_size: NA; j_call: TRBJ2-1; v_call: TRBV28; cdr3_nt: TGTGCCAGTGGGGGGGTGGACAGGACCTACAATGAGCAGTTCTTC; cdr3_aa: CASGGVDRTYNEQFF
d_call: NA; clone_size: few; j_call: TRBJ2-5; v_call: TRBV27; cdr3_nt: TGTGCCAGCAGTTCGCTATCGATTAACTTCGACAGCCTTCAAGAGACCCAGTACTTC; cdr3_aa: CASSSLSINFDSLQETQYF
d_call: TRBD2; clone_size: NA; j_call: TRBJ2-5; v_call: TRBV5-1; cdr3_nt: TGCGCCAGCAGCTTGGAGCGGGGGTTCCAAGAGACCCAGTACTTC; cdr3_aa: CASSLERGFQETQYF
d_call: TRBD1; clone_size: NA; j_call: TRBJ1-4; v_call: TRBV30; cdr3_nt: TGTGCCTGGAGCCCACGACCCTCGGGACAGTTAAATGAAAAACTGTTTTTT; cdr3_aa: CAWSPRPSGQLNEKLFF
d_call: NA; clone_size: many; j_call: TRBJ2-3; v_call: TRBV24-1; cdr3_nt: TGTGCCACCGAGGACGGTCGCACAGATACGCAGTATTTT; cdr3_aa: CATEDGRTDTQYF
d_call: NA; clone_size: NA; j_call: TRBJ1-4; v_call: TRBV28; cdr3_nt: TGTGCCAGCAGTTCCCCTAGGCGAGGGCTGCGGGAAAAACTGTTTTTT; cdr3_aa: CASSSPRRGLREKLFF
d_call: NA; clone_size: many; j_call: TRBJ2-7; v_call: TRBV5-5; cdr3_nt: TGTGCCAGCAGCCCGACCGGGACTGCGACCTACGAGCAGTACTTC; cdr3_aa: CASSPTGTATYEQYF
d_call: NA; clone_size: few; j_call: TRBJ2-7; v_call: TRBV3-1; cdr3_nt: TGTGCCAGCAGCCAAGGGACGAACAGGCCCAACGAGCAGTACTTC; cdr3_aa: CASSQGTNRPNEQYF
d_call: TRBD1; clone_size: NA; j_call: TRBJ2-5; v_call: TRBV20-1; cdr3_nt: TGCAGTGCGGGTCCAGGGGGACAAGAGACCCAGTACTTC; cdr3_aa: CSAGPGGQETQYF
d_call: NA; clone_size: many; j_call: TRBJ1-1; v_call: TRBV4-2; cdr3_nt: TGTGCCAGCAGCACGCCCCCAGGGAGGACTGAAGCTTTCTTT; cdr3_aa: CASSTPPGRTEAFF
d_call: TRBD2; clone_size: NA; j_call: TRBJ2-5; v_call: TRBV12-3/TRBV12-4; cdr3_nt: TGTGCCAGCAGCAGAGCGGGGGGGAGGCAAGAGACCCAGTACTTC; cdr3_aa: CASSRAGGRQETQYF
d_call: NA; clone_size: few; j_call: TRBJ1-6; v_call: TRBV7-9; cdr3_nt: TGTGCCAGCAGCTTTCCCAATTCACCCCTCCACTTT; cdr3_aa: CASSFPNSPLHF
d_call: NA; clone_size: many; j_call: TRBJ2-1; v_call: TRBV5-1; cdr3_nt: TGCGCCAGCAGGGGGGCGGCACCCCCTTTAGAGCAGTTCTTC; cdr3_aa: CASRGAAPPLEQFF
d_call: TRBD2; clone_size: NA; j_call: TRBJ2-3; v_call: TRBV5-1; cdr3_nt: TGCGCCACCAAGACTAGCGGGGGCACAGATACGCAGTATTTT; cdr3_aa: CATKTSGGTDTQYF
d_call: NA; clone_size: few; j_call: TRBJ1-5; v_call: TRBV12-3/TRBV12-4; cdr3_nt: TGTGCCAGCAGCGCGACCTGGAGCAATCAGCCCCAGCATTTT; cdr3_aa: CASSATWSNQPQHF
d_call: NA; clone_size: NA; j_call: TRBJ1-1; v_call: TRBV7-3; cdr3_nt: TGTGCCAGCAGCTTTTCGGAGAACACTGAAGCTTTCTTT; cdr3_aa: CASSFSENTEAFF
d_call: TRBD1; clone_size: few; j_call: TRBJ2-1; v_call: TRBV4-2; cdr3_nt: TGTGCCAGCAGCCGGACAGGGGGCGCGTCTTTCGTGTACAATGAGCAGTTCTTC; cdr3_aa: CASSRTGGASFVYNEQFF
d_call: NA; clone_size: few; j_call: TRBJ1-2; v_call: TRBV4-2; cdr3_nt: TGTGCCAGCAGCCAAGAGGTCAGGCCCCAAGATAACTATGGCTACACCTTC; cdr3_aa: CASSQEVRPQDNYGYTF
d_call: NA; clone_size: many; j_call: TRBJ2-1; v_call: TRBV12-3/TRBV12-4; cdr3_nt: TGTGCCAGCACCGCGGCGAATGAGCAGTTCTTC; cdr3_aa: CASTAANEQFF
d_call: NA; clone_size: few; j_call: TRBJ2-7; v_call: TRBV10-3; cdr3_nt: TGTGCCAGCAGTCTCGCTAGCGTCTACGAGCAGTACTTC; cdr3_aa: CASSLASVYEQYF
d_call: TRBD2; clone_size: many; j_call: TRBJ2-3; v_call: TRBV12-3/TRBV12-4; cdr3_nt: TGTGCCAGCAGTCGAAATAGCGGGGCCCCCTCAGATACGCAGTATTTT; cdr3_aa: CASSRNSGAPSDTQYF
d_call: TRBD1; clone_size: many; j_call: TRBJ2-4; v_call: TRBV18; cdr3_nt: TGTGCCAGCTCATTGGGACAGGGAATAAACATTCAGTACTTC; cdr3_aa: CASSLGQGINIQYF
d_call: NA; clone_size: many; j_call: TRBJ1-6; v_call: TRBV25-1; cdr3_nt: TGTGCCAGCAGTGCCGGTAATTCACCCCTCCACTTT; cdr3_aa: CASSAGNSPLHF
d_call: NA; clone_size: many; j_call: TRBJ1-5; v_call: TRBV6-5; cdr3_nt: TGTGCCAGCAGTTTCTCCGCCTCAGGCTCGCCCCAGCATTTT; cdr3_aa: CASSFSASGSPQHF
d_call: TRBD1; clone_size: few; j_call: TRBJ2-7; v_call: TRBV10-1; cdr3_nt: TGCGCCAGCAGTGAGGACAGGGCCACAGGGCAGTACTTC; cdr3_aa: CASSEDRATGQYF
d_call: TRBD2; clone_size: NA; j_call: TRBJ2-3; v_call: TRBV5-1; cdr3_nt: TGCGCCAGCAGTCAAGGGACTAGCGGGAGGAACACAGATACGCAGTATTTT; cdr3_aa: CASSQGTSGRNTDTQYF
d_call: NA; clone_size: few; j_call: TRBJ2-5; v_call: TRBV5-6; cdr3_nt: TGTGCCAGCAGCTTAAGGGCCCCTAGGGGGGAGACCCAGTACTTC; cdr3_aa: CASSLRAPRGETQYF
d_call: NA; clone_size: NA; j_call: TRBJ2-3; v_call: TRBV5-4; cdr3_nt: TGTGCCAGCAGCTTGGTAACCGGGGGCGATACGCAGTATTTT; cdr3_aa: CASSLVTGGDTQYF
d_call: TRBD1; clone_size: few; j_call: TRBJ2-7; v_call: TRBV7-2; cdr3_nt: TGTGCCAGCAGCCGTCCCGGGACAGACTACGAGCAGTACTTC; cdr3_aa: CASSRPGTDYEQYF
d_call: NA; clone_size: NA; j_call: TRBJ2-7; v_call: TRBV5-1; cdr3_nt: TGCGCCAGCAGCTTGTTACCGGCGGGCTACGAGCAGTACTTC; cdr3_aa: CASSLLPAGYEQYF
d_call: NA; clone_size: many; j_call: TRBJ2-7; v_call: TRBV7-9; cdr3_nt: TGTGCCAGCAGCTTTTTGGTAGGGAACCACGAGCAGTACTTC; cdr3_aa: CASSFLVGNHEQYF
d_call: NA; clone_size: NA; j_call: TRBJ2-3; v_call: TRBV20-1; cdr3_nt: TGCAGTGCTGCCGACCCCGGCGTCTCGCAGTATTTT; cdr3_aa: CSAADPGVSQYF
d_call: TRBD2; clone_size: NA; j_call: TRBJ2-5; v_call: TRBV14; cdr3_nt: TGTGCCAGCAGCCTTAGCGGGAGTCACCAAGAGACCCAGTACTTC; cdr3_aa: CASSLSGSHQETQYF
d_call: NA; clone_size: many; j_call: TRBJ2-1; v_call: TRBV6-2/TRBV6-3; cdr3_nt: TGTGCCAGCAGTTTTAGGGGAATTGTATACAATGAGCAGTTCTTC; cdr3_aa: CASSFRGIVYNEQFF
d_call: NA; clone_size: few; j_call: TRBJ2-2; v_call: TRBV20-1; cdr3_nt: TGCAGTGCTAGCCGGTCCGGACTTCAACTCACCGGGGAGCTGTTTTTT; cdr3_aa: CSASRSGLQLTGELFF
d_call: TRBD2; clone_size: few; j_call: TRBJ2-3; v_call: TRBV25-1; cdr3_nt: TGTGCCAGCAGTGACCTAGCGGGAGGGCTCAGAGATACGCAGTATTTT; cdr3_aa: CASSDLAGGLRDTQYF
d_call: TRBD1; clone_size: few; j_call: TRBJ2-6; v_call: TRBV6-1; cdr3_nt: TGTGCCAGCAGGTCGGGACAGGGGGCTTCTGGGGCCAACGTCCTGACTTTC; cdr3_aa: CASRSGQGASGANVLTF
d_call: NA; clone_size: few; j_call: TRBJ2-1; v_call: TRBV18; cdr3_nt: TGTGCCAGCTCACAAGGTGGTAGCGCCTACAATGAGCAGTTCTTC; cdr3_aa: CASSQGGSAYNEQFF
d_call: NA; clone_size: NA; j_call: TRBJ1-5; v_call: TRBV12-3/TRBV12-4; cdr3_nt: TGTGCCAGCAGTTTAGCATTGGGGGCTGGCAATCAGCCCCAGCATTTT; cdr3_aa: CASSLALGAGNQPQHF
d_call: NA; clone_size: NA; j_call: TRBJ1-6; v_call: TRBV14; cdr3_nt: TGTGCCAGCAGCCAAGTCCACAGAAATTCACCCCTCCACTTT; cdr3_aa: CASSQVHRNSPLHF
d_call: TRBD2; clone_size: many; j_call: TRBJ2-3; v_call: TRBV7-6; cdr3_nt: TGTGCCAGCAGCTCCCAAAGACAGGGACTAGCCGGTGCAGATACGCAGTATTTT; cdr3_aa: CASSSQRQGLAGADTQYF
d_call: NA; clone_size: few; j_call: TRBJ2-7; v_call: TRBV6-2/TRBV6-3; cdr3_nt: TGTGCCAGCAGACGACCACAGGAACACTCCTACGAGCAGTACTTC; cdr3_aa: CASRRPQEHSYEQYF
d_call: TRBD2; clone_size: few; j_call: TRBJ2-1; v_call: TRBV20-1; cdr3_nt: TGCAGTGCTAGAGTCGCCCAGACTAGCAGTTACAATGAGCAGTTCTTC; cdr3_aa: CSARVAQTSSYNEQFF
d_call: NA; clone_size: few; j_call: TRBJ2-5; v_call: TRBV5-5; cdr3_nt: TGTGCCAGCAGCTTGGCCGGATACTTGGAAGAGACCCAGTACTTC; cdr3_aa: CASSLAGYLEETQYF
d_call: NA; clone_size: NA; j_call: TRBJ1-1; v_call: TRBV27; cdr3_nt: TGTGCCAGCAGTTTATTCCGGGGGGCAGCTGAAGCTTTCTTT; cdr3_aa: CASSLFRGAAEAFF
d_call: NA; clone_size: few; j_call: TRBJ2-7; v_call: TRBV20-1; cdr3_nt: TGCAGTGCACCCGACAGTCTCTACGAGCAGTACTTC; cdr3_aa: CSAPDSLYEQYF
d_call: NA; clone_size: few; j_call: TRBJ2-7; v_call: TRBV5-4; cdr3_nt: TGTGCCAGCAGCATGAGACAGGCCAACTACGAGCAGTACTTC; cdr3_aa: CASSMRQANYEQYF